The 26 T cell receptor beta chains reported below all come from one sample, sequenced in a study of early T cells in non-severe SARS-CoV-2 infection. In TCRdb, the 5' RACE reads were re-called with MiXCR into one record per CDR3 protein. The table shows 43,000 or so distinct CDR3 sequences, with around 4.1% occurring only once. The material sequenced was whole blood. Receptors were obtained from an adult who was a healthcare worker with PCR-confirmed SARS-CoV-2 infection or an uninfected control (not recorded which).

This clonotype was seen many times. The V call is TRBV29-1, the J call TRBJ1-1, with 7 bases aligning to TRBD1. The length of the CDR3 is 15 residues. Germline V gene data show CDR1 as SQVTM and CDR2 as ANQGSEA. V shed 4 bases, J shed 0 bases, and the junction held 8 bases outside the gene matches. CDR3 residues: CSVVGDSFMNTEAFF. In DNA, the CDR3 is TGCAGCGTTGTGGGGGACAGCTTTATGAACACTGAAGCTTTCTTT.

The sample holds a few counts of this clonotype. The V and J genes are TRBV12-3 or TRBV12-4 and TRBJ1-2; D might be TRBD1 (6 bases). V was pared by 6 bases and J by 4 bases, with 15 bases between. The CDR3 sequence is 14 residues long. CDR3 in amino acids: CASSRQALGYGYTF. The CDR3 region has the DNA TGTGCCAGCAGCAGACAGGCTCTGGGCTATGGCTACACCTTC.

This clonotype was seen many times. This rearrangement joins TRBV2 to TRBJ2-5; TRBD2 aligns across 7 bases. Germline V CDR1 and CDR2: SNHLY, FYNNEI. The CDR3 has 13 residues. Unmatched junction bases numbered 3, after V lost 7 bases and J lost 1 base. The CDR3 DNA reads TGTGCCAGCACCCGACTAGCCCAAGAGACCCAGTACTTC. Amino acids: CASTRLAQETQYF.

The sample holds many counts of this clonotype. This rearrangement joins TRBV20-1 to TRBJ2-3; 10 bases align to TRBD2. Germline CDR1 reads DFQATT; CDR2 reads SNEGSKA (reference sequence). The CDR3 length is 16 residues. Germline trimming cut 0 bases from V and 4 bases from J; bases unmatched to any gene: 7. CDR3 DNA sequence: TGCAGTGCTAGAGATTGGCTAGCGGGAGACTCAGATACGCAGTATTTT. Amino acids: CSARDWLAGDSDTQYF.

Details on this clonotype: A read error may be the cause here, since a much bigger clone is one base away. The chain links TRBV5-1 to TRBJ1-1; the D is unclear. The CDR3 runs to 12 residues. Germline V lookup: CDR1 SGHRS, CDR2 YFSETQ. For the CDR3, the DNA is TGCACCAGCAGCTTTGAGTCAACTGAAGCTTTCTTT. Translating gives CTSSFESTEAFF.

V and J are TRBV7-9 and TRBJ2-1; D is unclear. The CDR3 is 12 residues long. The ends were cut back, 1 base at V and 9 bases at J, with 7 bases in the middle. Germline CDR1 reads SEHNR; CDR2 reads FQNEAQ (reference sequence). The CDR3 coding sequence is TGTGCCAGCAGCTTAGATACAAGTGAGCAGTTCTTC. Protein: CASSLDTSEQFF.

This clonotype was observed many times. The genes are TRBV9 and TRBJ2-1; the D gene is possibly TRBD2 (6 bases). V shed 4 bases and J shed 4 bases, with 21 bases lying between them. The CDR3 is made up of 17 amino acids. CDR1 SGDLS and CDR2 YYNGEE come from the germline V gene. The CDR3 DNA is TGTGCCAGCAGCCAAGTAGGAGGGTCGGGCGGATACAATGAGCAGTTCTTC. This codes for CASSQVGGSGGYNEQFF.

This clonotype was found many times. The chain joins TRBV10-2 to TRBJ1-4; TRBD1 aligns across 9 bases. V lost 6 bases and J lost 8; bases outside the gene matches: 10. CDR1 is WSHSY, CDR2 SAAADI, per germline. The CDR3 runs to 15 residues. The CDR3 DNA follows: TGCGCCAGCAGCATCATACAGGGGGCAGGAGAAAAACTGTTTTTT. Translation gives CASSIIQGAGEKLFF.

This clonotype was seen ten or more times. J is TRBJ2-3 and V is TRBV10-2; D remains unclear. Trimming removed 6 bases at V and 3 bases at J, with 4 bases between. CDR3 length: 11 amino acids. Per germline, CDR1 WSHSY and CDR2 SAAADI. The CDR3 sequence is CASRVTDTQYF. DNA of the CDR3: TGCGCCAGCAGAGTGACAGATACGCAGTATTTT.

This clonotype was picked up many times. The chain joins TRBV7-9 to TRBJ2-1; D is perhaps TRBD1 or TRBD2 (7 bases each). The germline V gene encodes CDR1 SEHNR and CDR2 FQNEAQ (reference sequence). V shed 7 bases and J shed 6 bases, with 22 bases lying between them. The CDR3 loop spans 16 amino acids. The CDR3: CASTPIRGRVPNEQFF. The DNA of the CDR3 is TGTGCCAGCACCCCCATCAGGGGGAGGGTCCCCAATGAGCAGTTCTTC. Supplemented by reference TRBV7-9 and TRBJ2-1, the full variable domain reads DTGVSQNPRHKITKRGQNVTFRCDPISEHNRLYWYRQTLGQGPEFLTYFQNEAQLEKSRLLSDRFSAERPKGSFSTLEIQRTEQGDSAMYLCASTPIRGRVPNEQFFGPGTRLTVL.

The rearrangement links TRBV5-1 to TRBJ2-3; D unclear. This CDR3 is 11 amino acids long. From germline, CDR1 is SGHRS and CDR2 YFSETQ. V was trimmed by 3 bases and J by 4 bases, leaving 3 bases between them. CDR3 nucleotides: TGCGCCAGCAGCTCGGCAGATACGCAGTATTTT. Translated: CASSSADTQYF.

This clonotype was counted a few times. The gene calls are TRBV11-3 and TRBJ2-1, with 7 positions matching TRBD2. The CDR3 length is 16 residues. CDR1 SGHNT and CDR2 YENEEA come from the germline V gene. Germline trimming cut 5 bases from V and 5 bases from J; bases unmatched to any gene: 12. This CDR3 is CASSPSYAGVDNEQFF. The DNA for the CDR3 is TGTGCCAGCAGCCCCTCCTATGCGGGGGTCGACAATGAGCAGTTCTTC.

V and J are TRBV7-3 and TRBJ2-1; D perhaps matches TRBD2 (5 bases). The CDR3 totals 14 residues. Germline CDR1 SGHTA, CDR2 FQGTGA. Trimming cost V 8 bases and J 3 bases, with 14 bases left between them. Here the CDR3 reads CASFASRVYNEQFF. As DNA, the CDR3 is TGTGCCAGCTTCGCTAGCCGAGTCTACAATGAGCAGTTCTTC. Using reference TRBV7-3 and TRBJ2-1 for the parts outside the CDR3, the full variable domain is GAGVSQTPSNKVTEKGKYVELRCDPISGHTALYWYRQSLGQGPEFLIYFQGTGAADDSGLPNDRFFAVRPEGSVSTLKIQRTERGDSAVYLCASFASRVYNEQFFGPGTRLTVL.

This clonotype has more than one count but fewer than ten. The chain combines TRBV30 with TRBJ2-7, with D perhaps TRBD1 or TRBD2 (5 bases each). Trimming shortened V by 3 bases and J by 6 bases, and 15 bases separated the two germline ends. The length of the CDR3 is 13 residues. CDR1 and CDR2 (germline): GTSNPN, SVGIG (reference sequence). CDR3: CAWRTGTSREQYF. The CDR3 DNA sequence: TGTGCCTGGAGAACGGGGACGTCCCGCGAGCAGTACTTC.

This clonotype has ten or more counts. The genes are TRBV2 and TRBJ1-5; TRBD1 matches at 9 bases. The germline V gene encodes CDR1 SNHLY and CDR2 FYNNEI. The CDR3 is made up of 13 amino acids. V was pared by 11 bases and J by 7 bases, with 9 bases of the junction left unmatched. The CDR3 DNA reads TGTGCCGGGTCACAGGGGGCTAGACAGCCCCAGCATTTT. This sequence encodes CAGSQGARQPQHF.

This clonotype was found many times. The chain joins TRBV2 to TRBJ2-1, with 11 bases identical to TRBD1. This CDR3 is 19 amino acids long. Germline V lookup: CDR1 SNHLY, CDR2 FYNNEI. J lost 0 bases, V lost 6 bases, and 13 bases had no gene match. CDR3 nucleotides: TGTGCCAGCAGCCCCGGACAGGGGGCCAAACGGCACTCCTACAATGAGCAGTTCTTC. It encodes CASSPGQGAKRHSYNEQFF.

To note about this clonotype: This clone may be a read error of a much larger clone one base away. The CDR3 end shows no conserved phenylalanine or tryptophan, and so a read error is likely. The chain couples TRBV19 to TRBJ1-5, with 8 bases matching TRBD1. From germline, CDR1 is LNHDA and CDR2 SQIVND (reference sequence). There are 15 residues in the CDR3. Unmatched junction bases numbered 6, after V lost 4 bases and J lost 4 bases. Here the CDR3 DNA reads TGTGCCAGTAGTACCGGGACAGGCACAAATCAGCCCCAGCATATT. Its translation: CASSTGTGTNQPQHI.

In its sample, this clonotype was seen many times. The chain uses TRBV3-1 and TRBJ2-7, with a tentative D call TRBD2 (5 bases). CDR1 and CDR2 (germline): LGHDT, YNNKEL (reference sequence). This CDR3 has 15 amino acids. The ends were cut back, 1 base at V and 0 bases at J, with 10 bases in the middle. The DNA of the CDR3 is TGTGCCAGCAGCCAAGGGTCGGGATTCTCCTACGAGCAGTACTTC. It specifies CASSQGSGFSYEQYF.

The CDR3 DNA reads as TGTGCCAGCAGCTCCCCGGGACACGAAAAACTGTTTTTT. Translating gives CASSSPGHEKLFF. V is TRBV7-9 and J is TRBJ1-4; TRBD1 might be the D (6 bases). Germline V CDR1 and CDR2: SEHNR, FQNEAQ (reference sequence). The CDR3 covers 13 residues. The ends were cut back, 4 bases at V and 8 bases at J, with 11 bases in the middle.

This clonotype was picked up many times. J is TRBJ1-5 and V is TRBV6-1, with 8 bases lining up with TRBD1. CDR1 MNHNS and CDR2 SASEGT come from the germline V gene. V gave up 10 bases and J gave up 0 bases; unmatched junction bases: 14. The CDR3 consists of 17 residues. In DNA, the CDR3 is TGTGCCACCGCCGGTGGACAGGGCGCCTATAGCAATCAGCCCCAGCATTTT. This sequence encodes CATAGGQGAYSNQPQHF.

This clonotype has a count of ten or more. The chain uses TRBV7-2 and TRBJ1-6; D remains unclear. The CDR3 is 16 amino acids. Germline V gives CDR1 SGHTA, CDR2 FQGNSA. V was pared by 5 bases and J by 0 bases, with 11 bases between. The CDR3 spells CASSPRRSSYNSPLHF. Here the CDR3 DNA reads TGTGCCAGCAGCCCCCGACGGAGCTCCTATAATTCACCCCTCCACTTT.

This clonotype appeared many times. The chain couples TRBV18 to TRBJ1-3, with 9 bases matching TRBD1. Germline V gene data show CDR1 as KGHSH and CDR2 as LQKENI. J lost 3 bases, V lost 6 bases, and 6 bases had no gene match. CDR3 size: 15 residues. This chain's CDR3 is CASSPGQGYGNTIYF. CDR3 bases: TGTGCCAGCTCGCCGGGACAGGGTTATGGAAACACCATATATTTT.

The chain recombines TRBV9 with TRBJ2-3, with 7 bases matching TRBD2. This CDR3 spans 15 amino acids. Germline V lookup: CDR1 SGDLS, CDR2 YYNGEE. Germline trimming cut 5 bases from V and 2 bases from J; bases unmatched to any gene: 8. CDR3 in DNA: TGTGCCAGCAGTTCGGGGGGAAGCAACACAGATACGCAGTATTTT. Protein sequence: CASSSGGSNTDTQYF.

This clonotype was recorded at least ten times. This sequence joins TRBV12-3 or TRBV12-4 and TRBJ2-7; D is undetermined. V was cut by 4 bases and J by 4 bases, with 11 bases left in between. The CDR3 length is 13 residues. CDR3 bases: TGTGCCAGCAGTTCGTACGACGGGTACGAGCAGTACTTC. This codes for CASSSYDGYEQYF.

In this sample, this clonotype turned up many times. The V call is TRBV19, the J call TRBJ2-3; 14 bases are shared with TRBD2. This CDR3 is built from 17 residues. The V gene's germline CDR1 is LNHDA and CDR2 SQIVND (reference sequence). V lost 2 bases, J lost 2 bases, and 3 bases stayed unmatched. The CDR3 loop reads CASSILGLAGVTDTQYF. The DNA for the CDR3 is TGTGCCAGTAGTATACTGGGACTAGCGGGGGTCACAGATACGCAGTATTTT.

This clonotype showed up many times. The V gene is TRBV15, the J gene TRBJ2-6; TRBD2 might be the D (6 bases). CDR3 length equals 18 residues. V lost 1 base, J lost 0 bases, and 13 bases lay in between. Germline values: CDR1 LNHNV, CDR2 YYDKDF (reference sequence). The CDR3 loop is CATSRGDSGGSGANVLTF. The CDR3, as DNA: TGTGCCACCAGCAGAGGGGACTCCGGGGGCTCTGGGGCCAACGTCCTGACTTTC.